Included here is one TCR beta chain sequence, with context. Trimming left V 7 bases short and J 7 bases short, with 15 bases between. Germline V gives CDR1 SNHLY, CDR2 FYNNEI. This CDR3 comprises 13 residues. Indicated treatment: roughly 20 received Ad26.COV2.S at low or high dose, single or two shots; 5 received placebo; per-sample allocation not given. Samples were taken on day 63 after the first vaccine or placebo injection. The data originate from a study of Ad26.COV2.S vaccination and SARS-CoV-2 variants. Sequencing was performed with immunoSEQ multiplex PCR; in TCRdb, only in-frame clones are kept and a portion is missing. The table has about 680,000 clones, more than 70% seen once.

J is TRBJ2-3 and V is TRBV2; maybe TRBD2 (6 bases). Sequences were derived from peripheral blood, sampled in a trial of Ad26.COV2.S vaccine versus placebo. The clonotype comes from a person aged 18-65 years who received the Ad26.COV2.S COVID-19 vaccine or a placebo. This CDR3 reads CASIVGEVNTQYF. The CDR3 DNA is TGTGCCAGCATTGTGGGGGAGGTCAATACGCAGTATTTT. The full variable domain, its missing parts supplied by reference TRBV2 and TRBJ2-3, is EPEVTQTPSHQVTQMGQEVILRCVPISNHLYFYWYRQILGQKVEFLVSFYNNEISEKSEIFDDQFSVERPDGSNFTLKIRSTKLEDSAMYFCASIVGEVNTQYFGPGTRLTVL.